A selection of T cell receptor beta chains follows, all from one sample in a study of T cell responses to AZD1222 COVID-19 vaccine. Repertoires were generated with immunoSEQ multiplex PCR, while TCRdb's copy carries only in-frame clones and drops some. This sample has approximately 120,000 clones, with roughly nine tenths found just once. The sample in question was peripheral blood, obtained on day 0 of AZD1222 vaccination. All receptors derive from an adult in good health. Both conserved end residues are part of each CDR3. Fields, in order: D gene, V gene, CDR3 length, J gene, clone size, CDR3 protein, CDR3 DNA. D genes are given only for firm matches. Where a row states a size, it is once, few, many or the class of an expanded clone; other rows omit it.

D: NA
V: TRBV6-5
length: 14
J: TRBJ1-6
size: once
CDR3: CASSYLQGRSPLHF
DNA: TGTGCCAGCAGTTATTTGCAGGGAAGATCACCCCTCCACTTT

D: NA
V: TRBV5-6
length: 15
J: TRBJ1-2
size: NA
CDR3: CASSLRGPGNYGYTF
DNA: TGTGCCAGCAGCCTACGGGGACCTGGGAACTATGGCTACACCTTC

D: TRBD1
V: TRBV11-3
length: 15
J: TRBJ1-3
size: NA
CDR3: CASSSRTGPGNTIYF
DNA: TGTGCCAGCAGCTCCCGGACAGGGCCAGGAAACACCATATATTTT

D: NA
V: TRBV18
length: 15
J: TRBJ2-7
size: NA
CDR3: CASSFTGQSSYEQYF
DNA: TGTGCCAGCTCATTTACGGGGCAAAGCTCCTACGAGCAGTACTTC

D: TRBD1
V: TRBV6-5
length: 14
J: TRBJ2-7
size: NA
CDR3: CASSYWDRPYEQYF
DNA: TGTGCCAGCAGTTATTGGGACAGGCCCTACGAGCAGTACTTC

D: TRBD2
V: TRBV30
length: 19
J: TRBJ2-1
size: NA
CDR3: CAWSVPPGLAGYIYNEQFF
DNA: TGTGCCTGGAGTGTACCCCCCGGACTAGCGGGGTATATCTACAATGAGCAGTTCTTC

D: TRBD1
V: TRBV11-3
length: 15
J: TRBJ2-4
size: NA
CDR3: CASSLGAGGKNIQYF
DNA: TGTGCCAGCAGCTTAGGGGCAGGGGGTAAAAACATTCAGTACTTC

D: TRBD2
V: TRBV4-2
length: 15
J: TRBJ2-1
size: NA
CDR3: CASKVTSGSYNEQFF
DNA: TGTGCCAGCAAAGTGACTAGCGGCTCCTACAATGAGCAGTTCTTC

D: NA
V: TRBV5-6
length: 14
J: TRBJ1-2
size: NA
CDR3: CASSLDQGYYGYTF
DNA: TGTGCCAGCAGCTTGGACCAAGGCTACTATGGCTACACCTTC

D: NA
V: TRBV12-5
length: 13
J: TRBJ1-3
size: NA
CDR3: CASGRGPGNTIYF
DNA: TGTGCTAGTGGGCGAGGGCCGGGAAACACCATATATTTT

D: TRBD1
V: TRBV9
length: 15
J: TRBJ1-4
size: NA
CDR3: CASSPPGQGVEKLFF
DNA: TGTGCCAGCAGCCCGCCGGGACAGGGGGTAGAAAAACTGTTTTTT

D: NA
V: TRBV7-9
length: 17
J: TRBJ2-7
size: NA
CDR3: CASSLGTETLRRDEQYF
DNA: TGTGCCAGCAGCTTGGGGACAGAGACGCTCCGGAGGGACGAGCAGTACTTC

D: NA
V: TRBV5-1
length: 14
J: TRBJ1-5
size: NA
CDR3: CASSPSGGNQPQHF
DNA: TGCGCCAGCAGTCCTTCTGGGGGCAATCAGCCCCAGCATTTT

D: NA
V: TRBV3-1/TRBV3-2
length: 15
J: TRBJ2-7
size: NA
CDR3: CASSQPRRSSYEQYF
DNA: TGTGCCAGCAGCCAACCCAGACGGAGCTCCTACGAGCAGTACTTC

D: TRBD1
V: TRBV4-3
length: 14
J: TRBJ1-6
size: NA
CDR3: CASSVTGGRAPLHF
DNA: TGCGCCAGCAGCGTTACAGGGGGCCGTGCACCCCTCCACTTT

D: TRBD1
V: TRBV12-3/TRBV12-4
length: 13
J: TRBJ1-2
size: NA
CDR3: CASSLGRGLGYTF
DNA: TGTGCCAGCAGTTTAGGTAGGGGGCTTGGCTACACCTTC

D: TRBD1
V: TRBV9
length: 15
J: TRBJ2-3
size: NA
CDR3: CASSAQTGGTDTQYF
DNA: TGTGCCAGCAGCGCGCAGACAGGGGGAACAGATACGCAGTATTTT

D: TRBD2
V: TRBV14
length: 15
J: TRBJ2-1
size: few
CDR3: CASSQELGGSRPMVF
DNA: TGTGCCAGCAGCCAAGAATTGGGGGGGAGTCGCCCTATGGTCTTC

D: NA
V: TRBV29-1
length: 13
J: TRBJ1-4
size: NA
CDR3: CSANRVAGEKLFF
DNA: TGCAGCGCAAACAGGGTAGCAGGTGAAAAACTGTTTTTT

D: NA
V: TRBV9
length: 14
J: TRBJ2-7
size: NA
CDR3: CASSVGQGRGEQYF
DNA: TGTGCCAGCAGCGTAGGACAGGGGAGGGGAGAGCAGTACTTC

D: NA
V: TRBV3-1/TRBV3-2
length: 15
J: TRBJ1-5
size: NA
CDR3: CASSRNGGSNQPQHF
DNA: TGTGCCAGCAGCCGGAACGGGGGAAGCAATCAGCCCCAGCATTTT

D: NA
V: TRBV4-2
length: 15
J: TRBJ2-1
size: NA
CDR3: CASSQGSTPYNEQFF
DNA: TGTGCCAGCAGCCAAGGTAGTACACCTTACAATGAGCAGTTCTTC

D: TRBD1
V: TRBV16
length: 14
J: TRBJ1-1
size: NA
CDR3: CASSPDRGVAEAFF
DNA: TGTGCCAGCAGCCCCGACAGGGGGGTGGCTGAAGCTTTCTTT

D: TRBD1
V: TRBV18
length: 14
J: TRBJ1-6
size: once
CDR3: CASSPPGQAGTLHF
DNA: TGTGCCAGCTCACCACCGGGACAGGCGGGGACCCTCCACTTT

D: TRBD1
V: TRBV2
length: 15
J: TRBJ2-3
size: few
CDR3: CATRTGLLSTDTQYF
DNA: TGTGCCACCCGGACAGGACTCCTCTCCACAGATACGCAGTATTTT

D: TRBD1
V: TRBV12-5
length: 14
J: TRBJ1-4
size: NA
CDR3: CASGRTGTNEKLFF
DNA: TGTGCTAGTGGAAGGACAGGGACCAATGAAAAACTGTTTTTT

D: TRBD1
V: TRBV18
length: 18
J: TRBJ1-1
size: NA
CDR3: CASSPKSGGADMNTEAFF
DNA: TGTGCCAGCTCACCTAAGTCAGGGGGCGCAGATATGAACACTGAAGCTTTCTTT

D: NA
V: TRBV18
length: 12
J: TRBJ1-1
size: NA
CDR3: CASSPPGAEAFF
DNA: TGTGCCAGCTCACCGCCTGGGGCTGAAGCTTTCTTT

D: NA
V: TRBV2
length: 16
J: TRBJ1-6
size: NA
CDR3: CASSDQGSSYNSPLHF
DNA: TGTGCCAGCAGTGACCAGGGGAGCTCCTATAATTCACCCCTCCACTTT

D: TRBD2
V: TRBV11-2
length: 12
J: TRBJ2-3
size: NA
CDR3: CASSPPGGTQYF
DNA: TGTGCCAGCAGCCCCCCGGGGGGTACGCAGTATTTT

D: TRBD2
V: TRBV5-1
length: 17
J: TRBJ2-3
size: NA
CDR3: CASSGSGGPQPSDTQYF
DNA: TGCGCCAGCTCGGGTAGCGGGGGACCCCAACCATCAGATACGCAGTATTTT

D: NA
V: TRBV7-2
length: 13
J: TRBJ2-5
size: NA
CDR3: CASSPRARETQYF
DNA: TGTGCCAGCAGTCCTAGGGCAAGAGAGACCCAGTACTTC

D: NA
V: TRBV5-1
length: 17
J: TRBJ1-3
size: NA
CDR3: CASSQQQFMSAGNTIYF
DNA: TGCGCCAGCAGCCAACAACAATTTATGTCCGCTGGAAACACCATATATTTT

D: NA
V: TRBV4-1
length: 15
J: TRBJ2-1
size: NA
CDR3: CASSQLGLTYNEQFF
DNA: TGCGCCAGCAGCCAATTGGGCTTAACCTACAATGAGCAGTTCTTC

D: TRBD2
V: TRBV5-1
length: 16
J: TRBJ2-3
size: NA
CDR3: CASSLGDYPSTDTQYF
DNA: TGCGCCAGCAGCTTGGGGGACTACCCTAGCACAGATACGCAGTATTTT

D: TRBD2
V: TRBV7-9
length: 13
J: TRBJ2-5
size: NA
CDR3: CASSRLGGGTQYF
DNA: TGTGCCAGCAGCCGTCTCGGGGGGGGGACCCAGTACTTC

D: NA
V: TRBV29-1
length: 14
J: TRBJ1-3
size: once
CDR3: CSVEDRIRGNTIYF
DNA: TGCAGCGTTGAAGATCGGATCAGAGGAAACACCATATATTTT

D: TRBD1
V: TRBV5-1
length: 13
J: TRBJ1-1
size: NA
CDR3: CASSSGDSGEAFF
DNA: TGCGCCAGCAGCTCCGGGGACAGTGGGGAAGCTTTCTTT

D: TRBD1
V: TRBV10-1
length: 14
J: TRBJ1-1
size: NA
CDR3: CASSSGTGRTEAFF
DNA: TGCGCCAGCAGTTCCGGGACAGGGCGGACTGAAGCTTTCTTT

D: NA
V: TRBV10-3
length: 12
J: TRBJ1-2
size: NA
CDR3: CAIKPRDYGYTF
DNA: TGTGCCATCAAGCCGCGAGACTATGGCTACACCTTC

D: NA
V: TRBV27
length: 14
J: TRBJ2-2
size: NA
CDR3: CASTQITGTGELFF
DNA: TGTGCCAGCACCCAAATCACCGGGACCGGGGAGCTGTTTTTT

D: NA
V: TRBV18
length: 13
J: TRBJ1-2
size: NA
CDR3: CASETKREKGYTF
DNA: TGTGCCAGCGAAACGAAAAGGGAGAAGGGCTACACCTTC

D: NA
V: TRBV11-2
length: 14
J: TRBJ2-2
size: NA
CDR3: CASSLDPVTGELFF
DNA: TGTGCCAGCAGCTTAGATCCTGTCACCGGGGAGCTGTTTTTT

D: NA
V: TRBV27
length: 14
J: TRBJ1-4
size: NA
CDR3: CASKGGAASEKLFF
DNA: TGTGCCAGCAAGGGAGGGGCGGCGAGTGAAAAACTGTTTTTT

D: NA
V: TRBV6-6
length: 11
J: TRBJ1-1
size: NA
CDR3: CASLMNTEAFF
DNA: TGTGCCAGTCTCATGAACACTGAAGCTTTCTTT

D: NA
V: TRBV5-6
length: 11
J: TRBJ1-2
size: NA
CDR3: CASSDQYRIVF
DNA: TGTGCCAGCAGCGATCAATACAGGATAGTCTTC

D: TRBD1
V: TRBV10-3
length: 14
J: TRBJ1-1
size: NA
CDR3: CAITEMTGSTEAFF
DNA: TGTGCCATCACCGAAATGACAGGGTCGACTGAAGCTTTCTTT

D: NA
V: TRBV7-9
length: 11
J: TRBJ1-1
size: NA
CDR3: CASSAYTEAFF
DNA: TGTGCCAGCAGCGCATACACTGAAGCTTTCTTT

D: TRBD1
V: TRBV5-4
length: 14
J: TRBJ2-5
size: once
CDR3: CASSLVQGGETQYF
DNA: TGTGCCAGCAGCTTGGTACAGGGGGGCGAGACCCAGTACTTC